The clone carrying this TCR beta chain was detected a few times. What it binds is not known. The sample comes from a study of blood T cells in healthy people across ages. As for the study in general: Per two T cells, about one barcoded beta molecule was captured through template switching.

CDR3 length: 17 residues. The V gene lost 6 bases and the J gene lost 2 bases, with 23 bases spanning the gap. Germline V gives CDR1 DFQATT, CDR2 SNEGSKA (reference sequence). It was with a sample-barcoded 5' primer and a J-beta primer mix that a second PCR of roughly 7 to 12 cycles was run. Each sample yielded at least 3 million CDR3-containing paired-end reads. TCRdb redid the calling of the 5' RACE reads with MiXCR, one entry per CDR3 protein. The sample includes 1,100,000 or so distinct CDR3 sequences, under 55% of them seen just once. General study results and limits: As naive T cell percentage varied, TCR beta diversity correlated strongly with it.

The TCR comes from a woman aged 60 to 75 in good health. What was sequenced was blood. The gene calls are TRBV20-1 and TRBJ1-5; no definite D call. CDR3 sequence: CSATRPRDIAGNQPQHF. The CDR3 DNA sequence: TGCAGTGCCACCCGACCCCGGGATATAGCGGGCAATCAGCCCCAGCATTTT.